This TCR beta chain was profiled in a study of blood T cell repertoires in COVID-19. V gave up 3 bases and J gave up 1 base, with 9 bases separating them. CDR3 length equals 14 residues. The germline CDR1 and CDR2 sequences are MRHNA and SNTAGT. The assay was immunoSEQ multiplex PCR, and TCRdb's table has in-frame clones only and misses some. This table holds 60,000 to 75,000 clones, around four fifths found once. This receptor was obtained from a human donor in a cohort sampled during active COVID-19. Sequencing was carried out using peripheral blood. V gene TRBV6-4 combines with J gene TRBJ1-1; perhaps TRBD1 as D (6 bases). The CDR3 DNA reads TGTGCCAGCAGTGAGACAGGACCGAACACTGAAGCTTTCTTT. Protein product: CASSETGPNTEAFF.